The following is a TCR beta chain sequence with its context. The data were obtained in a study of T cells in Graves' hyperthyroidism and ophthalmopathy. Germline trimming cut 6 bases from V and 2 bases from J; bases unmatched to any gene: 9. This CDR3 comprises 15 residues. Amplification of TCR beta CDR3 regions used RNA as the template. When the TCR CDR3 underwent first-round RT-PCR, the HTBI primer set was used. TCRdb re-analysed the multiplex PCR reads in MiXCR, keeping a single row per CDR3 protein. The data contain about 720,000 distinct CDR3 sequences, about 17% of them seen just once; the ten biggest clones take up around 8%.

The chain combines TRBV12-3 or TRBV12-4 with TRBJ2-7; 8 bases are shared with TRBD1. This sequence was found in a man aged 18 to 29 with Graves' hyperthyroidism. Specimen: blood. Here the CDR3 reads CASSLRGPPPYEQYF. CDR3 in DNA: TGTGCCAGCAGCCTCAGGGGGCCCCCTCCCTACGAGCAGTACTTC.